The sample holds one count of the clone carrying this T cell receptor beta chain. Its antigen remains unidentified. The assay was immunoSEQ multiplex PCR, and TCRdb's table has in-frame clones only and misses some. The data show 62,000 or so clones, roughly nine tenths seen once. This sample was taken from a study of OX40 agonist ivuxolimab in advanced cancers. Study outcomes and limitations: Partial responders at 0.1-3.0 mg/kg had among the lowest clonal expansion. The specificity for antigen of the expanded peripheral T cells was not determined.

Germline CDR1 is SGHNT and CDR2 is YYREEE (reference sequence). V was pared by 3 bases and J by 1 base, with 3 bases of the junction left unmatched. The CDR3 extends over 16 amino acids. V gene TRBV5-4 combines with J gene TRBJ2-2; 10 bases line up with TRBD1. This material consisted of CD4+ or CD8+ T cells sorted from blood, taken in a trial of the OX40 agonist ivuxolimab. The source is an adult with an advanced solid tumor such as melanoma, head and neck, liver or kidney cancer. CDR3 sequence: CASSSRDRGNTGELFF. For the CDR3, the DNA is TGTGCCAGCAGCTCCCGGGACAGGGGGAACACCGGGGAGCTGTTTTTT.